Listed here are 20 T cell receptor beta chains from one sample, sequenced in a study of shared clonotypes between healthy human individuals. The table came from immunoSEQ multiplex PCR; TCRdb's copy has only in-frame clones and leaves some out. The profile shows about 1 million clones, 60% to 80% of them singletons. Sequenced: memory CD4+ T cells sorted from blood. Subset described: CD45RA-negative fraction. Receptors originate from a young man in good health.

In its sample, this clone was seen once. The chain links TRBV18 to TRBJ2-4, with 8 bases aligning to TRBD2. J was trimmed by 7 bases and V by 2 bases; bases with no gene match: 4. In germline, CDR1 is KGHSH, CDR2 LQKENI. The CDR3 extends over 14 amino acids. CDR3 sequence reads: CASSPGTRGNIQYF. The CDR3 DNA reads as TGTGCCAGCTCACCAGGGACTAGAGGTAACATTCAGTACTTC.

For this clone: The sample has other DNA sequences that encode this CDR3 too. The chain carries TRBV10-3 and TRBJ2-5, with a weak D call TRBD2 (6 bases). V was shortened by 5 bases and J by 4 bases, with 8 bases between the two germline ends. The length of the CDR3 is 12 residues. Germline-derived CDR1 and CDR2 are ENHRY and SYGVKD. CDR3 amino acids: CAISPGGETQYF. In DNA, the CDR3 is TGTGCCATCAGTCCCGGGGGAGAGACCCAGTACTTC.

Concerning this clone itself: At one of its ends the junction is not consistent with the germline gene, which may arise from a read error. The CDR3 reads CAWSFRDRGVF. The CDR3 DNA sequence: TGTGCCTGGAGCTTTAGGGACAGGGGAGTCTTC. The J gene is TRBJ2-1, the V gene TRBV30, with 10 bases that match TRBD1. The CDR3 totals 11 residues. In germline, CDR1 is GTSNPN, CDR2 SVGIG (reference sequence).

The chain is built from TRBV2 and TRBJ1-2; 12 bases fit TRBD1. CDR1 SNHLY and CDR2 FYNNEI come from the germline V gene. This CDR3 has 14 residues. Trimming cost V 6 bases and J 8 bases; bases outside gene matches: 7. CDR3 sequence: CASRDRDRGQGYTF. DNA of the CDR3: TGTGCCAGCAGGGACCGGGACAGGGGGCAGGGCTACACCTTC.

With regard to this clone: Other DNA sequences in the sample encode the same CDR3. The V and J genes are TRBV9 and TRBJ2-3, with TRBD2 identical over 7 bases. Trimming cost V 0 bases and J 2 bases; bases outside gene matches: 3. From germline, CDR1 is SGDLS and CDR2 YYNGEE. The CDR3 runs 15 residues. CDR3 in DNA: TGTGCCAGCAGCGTAGGCCTAGCGGACACAGATACGCAGTATTTT. Protein: CASSVGLADTDTQYF.

Details on this clone: This sample also contains other DNA sequences that code for the same CDR3. In nucleotides, the CDR3 is TGCGCCAGCAGTGAAGGGGGTTCACCCCTCCACTTT. It encodes CASSEGGSPLHF. This sequence joins TRBV10-2 and TRBJ1-6, with TRBD1 as a possible D gene (6 bases). Trimming shortened V by 3 bases and J by 9 bases, and 6 bases separated the two germline ends. Germline CDR1 WSHSY, CDR2 SAAADI. The length of the CDR3 is 12 residues.

The chain carries TRBV9 and TRBJ2-5, with a tentative D call TRBD2 (5 bases). The CDR3 spans 14 residues. V was trimmed by 4 bases and J by 4 bases, leaving 14 bases between them. The germline gives CDR1 SGDLS, CDR2 YYNGEE. As DNA, the CDR3 is TGTGCCAGCAGCCTACGGACTGGGCGAGAGACCCAGTACTTC. Translated: CASSLRTGRETQYF.

Comments on this clone: Other DNA sequences of this sample code for an identical CDR3. This sequence joins TRBV5-1 and TRBJ2-7; 10 bases agree with TRBD1. The CDR3 has 14 residues. Germline values: CDR1 SGHRS, CDR2 YFSETQ. With V trimmed by 4 bases and J by 6 bases, 7 bases remained unmatched. CDR3: CASSLDRGRGEQYF. CDR3 in DNA: TGCGCCAGCAGCCTCGACAGGGGGCGCGGCGAGCAGTACTTC.

With regard to this clone: The junction does not match germline at one end; this may be a read error. The chain carries TRBV20-1 and TRBJ2-1, with D possibly matching TRBD2 (5 bases). This CDR3 region has 10 residues. Per the germline V gene, CDR1 is DFQATT and CDR2 is SNEGSKA (reference sequence). The CDR3 coding sequence is TGCAGTGCTAGGCGGGCCCCGGGTGTCTTC. Protein: CSARRAPGVF.

The rearrangement links TRBV11-1 to TRBJ2-6; D may be TRBD1 or TRBD2 (5 bases each). V was cut by 4 bases and J by 0 bases, with 13 bases left in between. The CDR3 has 17 amino acids. CDR1 SGHAT and CDR2 FQDESV come from the germline V gene (reference sequence). The CDR3 loop reads CASSSGTGPSGANVLTF. The CDR3 region has the DNA TGTGCCAGCAGCTCCGGAACGGGACCCTCTGGGGCCAACGTCCTGACTTTC.

The chain links TRBV6-1 to TRBJ2-1, with D tentatively TRBD2 (5 bases). CDR3 size: 13 residues. Germline CDR1 is MNHNS and CDR2 is SASEGT. The V and J ends lost 2 bases and 6 bases respectively, with 8 bases between them. The CDR3 spells CASSERRSNEQFF. In DNA, the CDR3 is TGTGCCAGCAGTGAAAGGAGGTCCAATGAGCAGTTCTTC.

With regard to this clone: The same CDR3 also results from other DNA sequences found in this sample. This chain uses TRBV7-2 with TRBJ2-3; no clear D gene. The V end was cut by 1 base, the J end by 2 bases, with 7 bases between. Germline V lookup: CDR1 SGHTA, CDR2 FQGNSA. The CDR3 sequence is 14 residues long. The DNA of the CDR3 is TGTGCCAGCAGCTTAGGGCCCTTCACAGATACGCAGTATTTT. The encoded protein is CASSLGPFTDTQYF. Filled out from reference TRBV7-2 and TRBJ2-3, the complete variable domain reads GAGVSQSPSNKVTEKGKDVELRCDPISGHTALYWYRQSLGQGLEFLIYFQGNSAPDKSGLPSDRFSAERTGGSVSTLTIQRTQQEDSAVYLCASSLGPFTDTQYFGPGTRLTVL.

The chain carries TRBV5-6 and TRBJ2-5, with D uncertain. The length of the CDR3 is 15 residues. V gave up 1 base and J gave up 0 bases, with 10 bases separating them. Germline assignment: CDR1 SGHDT and CDR2 YYEEEE. The CDR3 nucleotides are TGTGCCAGCAGCTTGCTTACGGCAGACCAAGAGACCCAGTACTTC. Translating it yields CASSLLTADQETQYF.

This clone appeared a few times. A much larger clone differs by one base, so this may be a read error. Different DNA sequences within this sample yield the same CDR3. The rearrangement joins TRBV5-4 to TRBJ1-1, with no clear D. Germline lookup yields CDR1 SGHNT and CDR2 YYREEE (reference sequence). V shed 0 bases and J shed 0 bases, with 3 bases lying between them. The CDR3 consists of 13 residues. In DNA form, the CDR3 reads TGTGCCAGCAGCTTGGACTTGAACACTGAAGCTTTCTTT. Protein product: CASSLDLNTEAFF.

The rearrangement uses TRBV19 and TRBJ2-3; TRBD2 matches at 12 bases. With 4 bases clipped from V and 6 bases from J, the junction kept 8 bases outside the gene matches. Looked up from germline, CDR1 is LNHDA and CDR2 is SQIVND (reference sequence). This CDR3 spans 16 amino acids. CDR3 DNA sequence: TGTGCCAGTAGTACCCTAGCGGGAGGGAGCGGGGATACGCAGTATTTT. Translating gives CASSTLAGGSGDTQYF.

This rearrangement joins TRBV4-1 to TRBJ2-4; no firm D call. V shed 3 bases and J shed 0 bases, with 9 bases lying between them. CDR3 length: 15 amino acids. Germline CDR1 is MGHRA and CDR2 is YSYEKL. DNA for the CDR3: TGCGCCAGCAGCCAGGGCAGCCAAGCCAAAAACATTCAGTACTTC. It yields the protein CASSQGSQAKNIQYF.

This clone has a handful of counts. V usage is TRBV18 and J usage is TRBJ2-5, with TRBD2 as a possible D gene (5 bases). The germline V gene encodes CDR1 KGHSH and CDR2 LQKENI. V was cut by 5 bases and J by 0 bases, with 13 bases left in between. This CDR3 contains 15 residues. CDR3 sequence: CASSTHKGDQETQYF. The CDR3 DNA sequence: TGTGCCAGCTCAACCCACAAGGGAGACCAAGAGACCCAGTACTTC.

The V and J genes are TRBV30 and TRBJ2-4; D is undetermined. The CDR3 runs 13 residues. CDR1 and CDR2 from the germline V gene are GTSNPN and SVGIG (reference sequence). V lost 5 bases and J 0 bases, leaving 8 bases between the germline ends. The CDR3 coding sequence is TGTGCCTGGGGGAACGGAGCCAAAAACATTCAGTACTTC. Protein: CAWGNGAKNIQYF. Looking up the rest from reference TRBV30 and TRBJ2-4 gives the full variable domain: SQTIHQWPATLVQPVGSPLSLECTVEGTSNPNLYWYRQAAGRGLQLLFYSVGIGQISSEVPQNLSASRPQDRQFILSSKKLLLSDSGFYLCAWGNGAKNIQYFGAGTRLSVL.

The gene calls are TRBV7-2 and TRBJ2-3, with 11 bases aligning to TRBD2. From germline, CDR1 is SGHTA and CDR2 FQGNSA. The CDR3 runs to 15 residues. Trimming cost V 6 bases and J 5 bases; bases outside gene matches: 7. DNA for the CDR3: TGTGCCAGCAGTCCAACTAGCGGGAGTGGAGATACGCAGTATTTT. As protein: CASSPTSGSGDTQYF.

As concerns this clone: One end of the junction is discordant with germline, which a read error may explain. The chain links TRBV7-8 to TRBJ1-1; the match to TRBD1 covers 7 bases. The CDR3 covers 12 residues. CDR1 and CDR2 (germline): SGHVS, FQNEAQ. CDR3 region: CASSPRQGDEVF. The CDR3 DNA reads as TGTGCCAGCAGCCCTCGACAGGGTGATGAGGTCTTT.